What follows are 16 T cell receptor beta chains derived from one specimen sequenced in a study of T cells after yellow fever vaccination. One entry per CDR3 protein, called by TCRdb with MiXCR from the 5' RACE reads. The repertoire holds 150,000 to 200,000 distinct CDR3 sequences, with approximately 9.9% as singletons. Sequencing was performed on CD8+ T cells sorted from PBMCs, taken 15 days after the yellow fever booster vaccination. These receptors all come from a man aged 18 to 30 who received the YFV17D yellow fever vaccine.

There are a few counts of this clonotype. This rearrangement joins TRBV6-5 to TRBJ1-1, with 9 bases identical to TRBD1. The V gene's germline CDR1 is MNHEY and CDR2 SVGAGI. The CDR3 loop spans 16 amino acids. V lost 4 bases to trimming and J lost 6 bases; unmatched junction nucleotides: 12. CDR3 protein: CASSSSGTGTMAEAFF. The CDR3, as DNA: TGTGCCAGCAGTTCGTCCGGGACAGGGACTATGGCTGAAGCTTTCTTT.

This clonotype was observed a handful of times. This sequence joins TRBV7-9 and TRBJ1-1, with D possibly matching TRBD1 (5 bases). The V end was cut by 5 bases, the J end by 5 bases, with 15 bases between. The CDR3 is made up of 14 amino acids. CDR1 SEHNR and CDR2 FQNEAQ come from the germline V gene (reference sequence). The CDR3: CASSPWTGGTEAFF. The CDR3 nucleotides read TGTGCCAGCAGCCCATGGACGGGGGGAACTGAAGCTTTCTTT.

The table lists this clonotype with a few counts. The chain uses TRBV3-1 and TRBJ2-5; maybe TRBD1 (5 bases). This CDR3 has 14 amino acids. V gave up 0 bases and J gave up 2 bases, with 7 bases separating them. Germline loops: CDR1 LGHDT, CDR2 YNNKEL (reference sequence). CDR3 bases: TGTGCCAGCAGCCAAGATCAGGGACAAGAGACCCAGTACTTC. As protein: CASSQDQGQETQYF.

The chain couples TRBV5-5 to TRBJ2-7; maybe TRBD1 (6 bases). Trimming took off 6 bases at V and 2 bases at J, with 15 bases between the two ends. Germline V lookup: CDR1 SGHKS, CDR2 YYEKEE (reference sequence). This CDR3 comprises 14 residues. The CDR3, as DNA: TGTGCCAGCACCATCAGGGGTATCGCCTACGAGCAGTACTTC. Protein: CASTIRGIAYEQYF.

V gene TRBV2 combines with J gene TRBJ2-5; 7 nucleotides align to TRBD1. CDR1 is SNHLY, CDR2 FYNNEI, per germline. CDR3 length: 17 amino acids. Germline trimming cut 0 bases from V and 1 base from J; bases unmatched to any gene: 8. CDR3 DNA sequence: TGTGCCAGCAGTGAAGCGCTGCGACAGGGCCCCCAAGAGACCCAGTACTTC. It encodes CASSEALRQGPQETQYF.

This clonotype was detected a few times. The chain couples TRBV11-2 to TRBJ2-3; 9 nucleotides agree with TRBD2. The length of the CDR3 is 18 residues. Germline V gene sequence: CDR1 SGHAT, CDR2 FQNNGV. Losses at the gene ends were 1 base for V and 0 bases for J; bases not matched to a gene: 8. The CDR3 sequence: CASSLGAAGGPSTDTQYF. CDR3 bases: TGTGCCAGCAGCTTAGGGGCGGCGGGGGGGCCAAGCACAGATACGCAGTATTTT.

This clonotype was seen at least ten times. V usage is TRBV9 and J usage is TRBJ1-2, with 7 bases matching TRBD1. CDR3 length: 16 amino acids. V lost 0 bases, J lost 0 bases, and 5 bases stayed unmatched. The germline gives CDR1 SGDLS, CDR2 YYNGEE. The CDR3 nucleotides are TGTGCCAGCAGCGTAGACAACAGGGGTGCTAACTATGGCTACACCTTC. Protein product: CASSVDNRGANYGYTF.

This clonotype appeared many times. This sequence joins TRBV11-2 and TRBJ2-3; 12 bases fit TRBD2. CDR3 length: 18 amino acids. The V gene end was trimmed by 4 bases and the J gene end by 2 bases; junction bases not matched to a gene: 10. Germline V gene sequence: CDR1 SGHAT, CDR2 FQNNGV. CDR3 nucleotides: TGTGCCAGCAGCTGGGCTTCTGCTAGCGGGGGGGACACAGATACGCAGTATTTT. Its protein is CASSWASASGGDTDTQYF.

This clonotype turned up a few times. The chain joins TRBV29-1 to TRBJ2-5, with D uncertain. Looked up from germline, CDR1 is SQVTM and CDR2 is ANQGSEA. The CDR3 is made up of 13 amino acids. The V and J ends lost 4 bases and 2 bases respectively, with 11 bases between them. CDR3 sequence: CSVVGAAQETQYF. For the CDR3, the DNA is TGCAGCGTTGTAGGTGCGGCGCAAGAGACCCAGTACTTC.

The chain couples TRBV27 to TRBJ2-6; D gene uncertain. CDR1 is MNHEY, CDR2 SMNVEV, per germline (reference sequence). The CDR3 extends over 15 amino acids. V was shortened by 4 bases and J by 4 bases, with 11 bases between the two germline ends. The CDR3 loop is CASSSKGSGANVLTF. The DNA of the CDR3 is TGTGCCAGCAGTTCCAAAGGTTCCGGGGCCAACGTCCTGACTTTC.

This clonotype was observed many times. V usage is TRBV29-1 and J usage is TRBJ2-3; D gene ambiguous. The CDR3 covers 11 residues. V was shortened by 5 bases and J by 3 bases, with 6 bases between the two germline ends. The germline CDR1 and CDR2 sequences are SQVTM and ANQGSEA. CDR3 amino acids: CSVRFTDTQYF. DNA of the CDR3: TGCAGCGTTCGGTTTACAGATACGCAGTATTTT.

This clonotype was counted at least ten times. The J gene is TRBJ2-7, the V gene TRBV7-9; the D is unclear. The CDR3 is made up of 13 amino acids. The V gene lost 7 bases and the J gene lost 2 bases, with 12 bases spanning the gap. Germline V gene lookup returns CDR1 SEHNR and CDR2 FQNEAQ (reference sequence). The CDR3 reads CASTPAEAYEQYF. CDR3 nucleotide sequence: TGTGCCAGCACCCCCGCGGAAGCCTACGAGCAGTACTTC.

This clonotype was counted only a few times. The chain recombines TRBV7-2 with TRBJ2-7; D not resolved. Germline values: CDR1 SGHTA, CDR2 FQGNSA. The CDR3 has 15 amino acids. V gave up 5 bases and J gave up 3 bases, with 17 bases separating them. The chain's CDR3 is CASSIGGNSFYEQYF. CDR3 DNA: TGTGCCAGCAGCATAGGCGGCAACAGTTTCTACGAGCAGTACTTC.

The rearrangement links TRBV7-9 to TRBJ1-6; 8 bases align to TRBD1. CDR3 length equals 12 residues. V gave up 8 bases and J gave up 7 bases; unmatched junction bases: 1. The V gene's germline CDR1 is SEHNR and CDR2 FQNEAQ (reference sequence). The chain's CDR3 is CASGTGNSPLHF. The CDR3 bases are TGTGCCAGCGGGACAGGCAATTCACCCCTCCACTTT.

This clonotype has a handful of counts. The V call is TRBV25-1, the J call TRBJ1-1, with D possibly being TRBD1 (6 bases). Trimming took off 4 bases at V and 5 bases at J, with 11 bases between the two ends. Germline V CDR1 and CDR2: MGHDK, SYGVNS. This CDR3 comprises 13 residues. CDR3 DNA sequence: TGTGCCAGCAGTGCAGGGGTTGCGACTGAAGCTTTCTTT. It yields the protein CASSAGVATEAFF.

The V gene is TRBV12-3 or TRBV12-4, the J gene TRBJ1-1; D unclear. Trimming shortened V by 6 bases and J by 4 bases, and 12 bases separated the two germline ends. The CDR3 consists of 13 residues. This CDR3 is CASSPAAGTEAFF. As DNA, the CDR3 is TGTGCCAGCAGCCCAGCGGCGGGCACTGAAGCTTTCTTT.